Following are 30 T cell receptor beta chains from one sample sequenced in a study of T-cell memory formation after mild COVID-19. One entry per CDR3 protein results from TCRdb running MiXCR on the 5' RACE reads. Seen here are around 180,000 distinct CDR3 sequences, about a fifth observed once, and the top ten hold roughly 4%. The sample taken for sequencing was PBMCs or a T cell subset sorted from them (not recorded which). The source is a man aged 18 to 30 who had mild COVID-19 (a few samples of this study predate the infection). Cell type and time point are not known.

The chain uses TRBV7-2 and TRBJ2-4; a possible D gene is TRBD1 (5 bases). Germline CDR1 is SGHTA and CDR2 is FQGNSA. V was shortened by 3 bases and J by 0 bases, with 15 bases between the two germline ends. This CDR3 comprises 17 residues. For the CDR3, the DNA is TGTGCCAGCAGCTTTACCTCTACAGGCGTAGCCAAAAACATTCAGTACTTC. Its translation: CASSFTSTGVAKNIQYF.

V usage is TRBV3-1 and J usage is TRBJ1-4; the D gene is possibly TRBD1 (5 bases). CDR1 is LGHDT, CDR2 YNNKEL, per germline (reference sequence). There are 17 residues in the CDR3. V shed 0 bases and J shed 4 bases, with 15 bases lying between them. The CDR3 region is CASSQERARRGNEKLFF. Written as DNA, the CDR3 is TGTGCCAGCAGCCAAGAAAGGGCGCGAAGGGGTAATGAAAAACTGTTTTTT.

The sample holds a few counts of this clonotype. The gene calls are TRBV7-8 and TRBJ2-7, with D perhaps matching TRBD2 (8 bases). From germline, CDR1 is SGHVS and CDR2 FQNEAQ. V was trimmed by 5 bases and J by 7 bases, leaving 15 bases between them. CDR3 length equals 13 residues. Written as DNA, the CDR3 is TGTGCCAGCAGCCCGGGAGGGACAGCTGAGCAGTACGTC. Translated, it gives CASSPGGTAEQYV.

The J gene is TRBJ2-3, the V gene TRBV5-1; 8 bases are shared with TRBD1. Germline trimming cut 5 bases from V and 6 bases from J; bases unmatched to any gene: 8. The CDR3 has 14 amino acids. Germline lookup yields CDR1 SGHRS and CDR2 YFSETQ. CDR3 residues: CASSEGTGGDTQYF. CDR3 sequence (DNA): TGCGCCAGCAGTGAGGGGACAGGAGGGGATACGCAGTATTTT. The variable domain in full, completed from reference TRBV5-1 and TRBJ2-3, reads KAGVTQTPRYLIKTRGQQVTLSCSPISGHRSVSWYQQTPGQGLQFLFEYFSETQRNKGNFPGRFSGRQFSNSRSEMNVSTLELGDSALYLCASSEGTGGDTQYFGPGTRLTVL.

This clonotype occurred a few times. The chain couples TRBV10-3 to TRBJ1-5; D is perhaps TRBD1 (5 bases). This CDR3 comprises 14 residues. Germline V gene data show CDR1 as ENHRY and CDR2 as SYGVKD. V lost 4 bases and J 6 bases, leaving 13 bases between the germline ends. CDR3 residues: CAISGLGPGQPQHF. CDR3 sequence (DNA): TGTGCCATCAGTGGTTTGGGGCCCGGTCAGCCCCAGCATTTT.

This sequence joins TRBV4-1 and TRBJ1-1; D unresolved. The CDR3 is made up of 14 amino acids. Trimming shortened V by 0 bases and J by 3 bases, and 8 bases separated the two germline ends. Germline loops: CDR1 MGHRA, CDR2 YSYEKL. CDR3 residues: CASSQDGHYTEAFF. The CDR3 DNA reads as TGCGCCAGCAGCCAAGATGGTCACTACACTGAAGCTTTCTTT.

The rearrangement links TRBV29-1 to TRBJ1-1; D not resolved. The germline V gene encodes CDR1 SQVTM and CDR2 ANQGSEA. The V end was cut by 0 bases, the J end by 3 bases, with 8 bases between. There are 13 residues in the CDR3. The CDR3, as DNA: TGCAGCGTTGAAGACGGGGTATACACTGAAGCTTTCTTT. It codes for CSVEDGVYTEAFF.

This rearrangement joins TRBV2 to TRBJ1-2; D gene uncertain. CDR3 length: 12 amino acids. Per the germline V gene, CDR1 is SNHLY and CDR2 is FYNNEI. V lost 4 bases and J 4 bases, leaving 7 bases between the germline ends. The chain's CDR3 is CASSVRGYGYTF. The CDR3 coding sequence is TGTGCCAGCAGTGTTAGAGGCTATGGCTACACCTTC. Filled out from reference TRBV2 and TRBJ1-2, the complete variable domain reads EPEVTQTPSHQVTQMGQEVILRCVPISNHLYFYWYRQILGQKVEFLVSFYNNEISEKSEIFDDQFSVERPDGSNFTLKIRSTKLEDSAMYFCASSVRGYGYTFGSGTRLTVV.

There are a few counts of this clonotype. This chain links TRBV24-1 with TRBJ2-2; 7 nucleotides agree with TRBD1. This CDR3 contains 17 residues. Per the germline V gene, CDR1 is KGHDR and CDR2 is SFDVKD. V was clipped by 4 bases and J by 0 bases; unmatched bases: 7. CDR3 in amino acids: CATSELGTAANTGELFF. For the CDR3, the DNA is TGTGCCACCAGTGAACTAGGGACAGCTGCGAACACCGGGGAGCTGTTTTTT.

This clonotype has more than one count but fewer than ten. The rearrangement uses TRBV12-3 or TRBV12-4 and TRBJ2-5; 10 positions match TRBD1. The CDR3 length is 15 residues. J was trimmed by 4 bases and V by 4 bases; bases with no gene match: 6. The CDR3 protein is CASSYLTGGPETQYF. In nucleotides, the CDR3 is TGTGCCAGCAGTTATCTGACAGGGGGCCCAGAGACCCAGTACTTC.

The chain links TRBV6-6 to TRBJ1-6; 8 nucleotides line up with TRBD1. This CDR3 comprises 14 residues. The germline gives CDR1 MNHNY, CDR2 SVGAGI (reference sequence). V lost 8 bases to trimming and J lost 15 bases; unmatched junction nucleotides: 15. CDR3 nucleotide sequence: TGTGCCAGCCGACACGGACAGGGAACGAAGTACCTCCACTTT. Protein: CASRHGQGTKYLHF.

There are a few counts of this clonotype. This chain's CDR3 is CASSKKRPGQSRGSGYGYTF. CDR3 nucleotides: TGTGCCAGCAGCAAAAAACGTCCGGGACAATCGAGAGGTAGTGGCTATGGCTACACCTTC. The genes are TRBV21-1 and TRBJ1-2. TRBV21-1 is tagged as a pseudogene. The length of the CDR3 is 20 residues.

The CDR3 reads CSANDRNYGYTF. In DNA form, the CDR3 reads TGCAGTGCAAATGACAGAAACTATGGCTACACCTTC. The chain links TRBV20-1 to TRBJ1-2, with D possibly matching TRBD1 (5 bases). The CDR3 runs to 12 residues. Germline loops: CDR1 DFQATT, CDR2 SNEGSKA (reference sequence). Trimming took off 6 bases at V and 2 bases at J, with 10 bases between the two ends.

The genes are TRBV27 and TRBJ2-7; a weak D match, TRBD2 (5 bases). V was shortened by 3 bases and J by 5 bases, with 20 bases between the two germline ends. CDR3 size: 16 residues. The germline V gene encodes CDR1 MNHEY and CDR2 SMNVEV (reference sequence). The CDR3 protein is CASSLPHHREADEQYV. The CDR3 DNA follows: TGTGCCAGCAGTTTGCCCCACCACCGGGAAGCTGACGAGCAGTACGTC.

There are a few counts of this clonotype. V is TRBV20-1 and J is TRBJ1-5; TRBD1 is a possible D gene (5 bases). Trimming took 3 bases from V and 8 from J, leaving 17 bases between them. CDR1 and CDR2 from the germline V gene are DFQATT and SNEGSKA (reference sequence). CDR3 length: 14 amino acids. DNA for the CDR3: TGCAGTGCTAGCCACCCGGACCCGGGGGAGCCCCAGCATTTT. This sequence encodes CSASHPDPGEPQHF.

The J gene is TRBJ1-4, the V gene TRBV23-1, with D perhaps TRBD1 (5 bases). Being an ORF, TRBV23-1 has a function that is uncertain. The CDR3 runs to 15 residues. V was trimmed by 0 bases and J by 5 bases, leaving 10 bases between them. Here the CDR3 DNA reads TGCGCCAGCAGTCAATCCCGGGACCTGAATGAAAAACTGTTTTTT. Its translation is CASSQSRDLNEKLFF.

This clonotype was counted between two and nine times. This sequence joins TRBV19 and TRBJ2-5; 8 bases agree with TRBD1. V was pared by 4 bases and J by 4 bases, with 8 bases of the junction left unmatched. This CDR3 is 15 amino acids long. CDR1 and CDR2 from the germline V gene are LNHDA and SQIVND (reference sequence). The DNA of the CDR3 is TGTGCCAGTAGTAGTCCGACAGGGGAACGAGAGACCCAGTACTTC. Translated: CASSSPTGERETQYF. Filled out from reference TRBV19 and TRBJ2-5, the complete variable domain reads DGGITQSPKYLFRKEGQNVTLSCEQNLNHDAMYWYRQDPGQGLRLIYYSQIVNDFQKGDIAEGYSVSREKKESFPLTVTSAQKNPTAFYLCASSSPTGERETQYFGPGTRLLVL.

This clonotype was detected only a few times. This chain connects TRBV20-1 to TRBJ1-2; TRBD1 matches at 8 bases. Germline loops: CDR1 DFQATT, CDR2 SNEGSKA (reference sequence). The length of the CDR3 is 13 residues. Trimming took 6 bases from V and 4 from J; bases not matched to a gene: 7. This chain's CDR3 is CSAEAGTGYGYTF. The CDR3 DNA sequence: TGCAGTGCCGAAGCCGGGACAGGCTATGGCTACACCTTC.

This clonotype has just a few counts. The chain links TRBV7-2 to TRBJ2-5, with D perhaps TRBD1 or TRBD2 (6 bases each). This CDR3 spans 16 amino acids. In germline, CDR1 is SGHTA, CDR2 FQGNSA. The germline V and J ends were trimmed by 5 bases and 4 bases, with 20 bases remaining between them. CDR3 in DNA: TGTGCCAGCAGCCAAGCCCCACAACGGGGGCGAGAGACCCAGTACTTC. Its protein is CASSQAPQRGRETQYF.

This clonotype has a handful of counts. This chain uses TRBV6-5 with TRBJ2-5; D gene unclear. This CDR3 is built from 14 residues. V lost 2 bases and J lost 5, with 12 bases in between. The V gene's germline CDR1 is MNHEY and CDR2 SVGAGI. The CDR3 loop reads CASSYGGSLETQYF. The CDR3 DNA sequence: TGTGCCAGCAGTTACGGTGGTAGCTTGGAGACCCAGTACTTC.

This chain connects TRBV6-2 or TRBV6-3 to TRBJ2-6; 7 bases map to TRBD1. Trimming at V came to 6 bases and at J to 0 bases, leaving 2 bases not matched to a gene. The CDR3 runs to 15 residues. The germline V gene encodes CDR1 MNHEY and CDR2 SVGEGT. The DNA of the CDR3 is TGTGCCAGCAGGGGGACAGTCTCTGGGGCCAACGTCCTGACTTTC. This encodes CASRGTVSGANVLTF.

This clonotype came up a few times. This chain uses TRBV6-1 with TRBJ1-2; TRBD1 matches 9 bases. The CDR3 loop spans 14 amino acids. J gave up 3 bases and V 3 bases, and 2 bases lay outside the gene matches. CDR1 and CDR2 from the germline V gene are MNHNS and SASEGT. CDR3 amino acids: CASSDRDRDYGYTF. In DNA, the CDR3 is TGTGCCAGCAGTGACCGGGACAGGGACTATGGCTACACCTTC.

CDR3 DNA: TGCAGTGCTAGCTCGCTAGCAGGGTCGGAGACCCAGTACTTC. Translating gives CSASSLAGSETQYF. The chain couples TRBV20-1 to TRBJ2-5, with D perhaps being TRBD1 or TRBD2 (5 bases each). CDR1 is DFQATT and CDR2 is SNEGSKA in the germline V gene (reference sequence). CDR3 length: 14 residues. Trimming took off 3 bases at V and 5 bases at J, with 16 bases between the two ends.

This clonotype was picked up a small number of times. The rearrangement uses TRBV6-2 or TRBV6-3 and TRBJ2-1, with D possibly being TRBD2 (5 bases). V was cut by 8 bases and J by 8 bases, with 19 bases left in between. CDR1 MNHEY and CDR2 SVGEGT come from the germline V gene. There are 14 residues in the CDR3. This CDR3 is CASLRGGKVDEQFF. CDR3 coding DNA: TGTGCCAGCCTTCGGGGTGGAAAGGTCGATGAGCAGTTCTTC.

This clonotype was seen a few times. This chain joins TRBV10-3 and TRBJ2-7; perhaps TRBD2 as D (6 bases). This CDR3 contains 14 residues. The ends were cut back, 8 bases at V and 0 bases at J, with 14 bases in the middle. Germline CDR1 reads ENHRY; CDR2 reads SYGVKD. The CDR3 protein is CAISIRGSSYEQYF. CDR3 nucleotides: TGTGCCATCTCCATCCGGGGGAGCTCCTACGAGCAGTACTTC.

This clonotype was seen repeatedly, ten times or more. The rearrangement joins TRBV12-3 or TRBV12-4 to TRBJ2-1; no definite D call. Between the trimmed V and J ends, which lost 3 bases and 9 bases, there was a span of 6 bases. The CDR3 runs to 11 residues. For the CDR3, the DNA is TGTGCCAGCAGTTTTTGGGTTGAGCAGTTCTTC. Its protein product is CASSFWVEQFF.

The gene calls are TRBV7-9 and TRBJ1-6; D uncertain. The length of the CDR3 is 12 residues. The V end lost 2 bases, the J end lost 10 bases, and 6 bases lay between the germline ends. Germline CDR1 reads SEHNR; CDR2 reads FQNEAQ (reference sequence). CDR3 loop: CASSLPDSPLHF. The CDR3 nucleotides read TGTGCCAGCAGCTTACCGGACTCACCCCTCCACTTT.

This clonotype was counted only a few times. The chain couples TRBV5-1 to TRBJ2-5; no definite D call. Germline CDR1 reads SGHRS; CDR2 reads YFSETQ. The CDR3 extends over 14 amino acids. V lost 4 bases and J 0 bases, leaving 10 bases between the germline ends. The CDR3 DNA sequence: TGCGCCAGCAGCCGAGCCACAGACCAAGAGACCCAGTACTTC. Translated, it gives CASSRATDQETQYF.

This clonotype was observed a few times. The V call is TRBV24-1, the J call TRBJ2-2; 7 nucleotides agree with TRBD2. CDR3 size: 15 residues. Losses at the gene ends were 3 bases for V and 3 bases for J; bases not matched to a gene: 3. CDR1 KGHDR and CDR2 SFDVKD come from the germline V gene. The CDR3 DNA sequence: TGTGCCACCAGTGATGGGAGGGATTACACCGGGGAGCTGTTTTTT. It specifies CATSDGRDYTGELFF.

The chain uses TRBV2 and TRBJ1-2; D remains ambiguous. CDR3 length: 11 residues. V shed 6 bases and J shed 8 bases, with 10 bases lying between them. Germline CDR1 SNHLY, CDR2 FYNNEI. As DNA, the CDR3 is TGTGCCAGCAGCGGGCCCGGAGGCTACACCTTC. Encoded protein: CASSGPGGYTF.